This TCR beta chain was captured in a study of T cells in localized non-small cell lung cancer (dated by TCRdb to 2019 to 2021). Regarding the complete study: The study examined T cell repertoires in hundreds of patients with early-stage NSCLC and compared tumors with uninvolved tumor-adjacent lungs. The cohort was made up of around 240 treatment-naive NSCLC patients whose localized lung tumors had been resected. The mean age of the NSCLC patients was about 70 years, with 120 to 150 men and 85 to 110 women.

Uninvolved adjacent lung was sampled at least 2 cm away from the tumor margin, and two independent pathologists confirmed that the tissue had no atypia. At diagnosis, tumor, uninvolved tumor-adjacent lung and peripheral blood were collected and then preserved as a mix of FFPE and fresh-frozen material. This clone was counted a single time. What this receptor recognizes is not known. No base-level quality is on record; no much larger clone is a single base apart. TCR beta CDR3 regions were sequenced from DNA using the immunoSEQ Assay. On the authors' methods: T cell density was computed as TCR beta template counts normalized to usable DNA estimated by amplifying housekeeping genes. The preseqR package was used to estimate richness by extrapolating to 400,000 templates for PBMC samples and to 120,000 templates for tissue samples. Clonality was defined as one minus Pielou's evenness. Tissue-enriched TCRs were identified by differential abundance testing using productive amino-acid clonotypes, minimum total count 5 and alpha 0.1. The Jaccard Index and the Morisita Overlap Index were used to measure repertoire overlap between compartments. GLIPH clustered TCR beta CDR3s with public tetramer-defined viral CDR3s; viral motifs required at least three viral sequences plus V-gene enrichment. TCRdb retrieved this table from immuneACCESS and kept in-frame rearrangements only. Not all clones are present; in checked studies, unresolved V genes account for under half, and no reason is known for the remainder. V and J calls and clone size are as listed in that table; D and trimming were resolved from the DNA. The sample yields about 1,600 clones; 17% were counted once. Of the sample, roughly 11% falls within the top ten clones.

From the germline V gene, CDR1 is SGHDN and CDR2 is FVKESK. The CDR3 spans 15 residues, from the cysteine through the phenylalanine. Just CDR3 DNA is preserved here, 45 bases in frame from base 1. Relative to germline, V is missing 2 bases and J is missing 5 bases, with 6 bases of the junction outside any gene match. What the study reported, not specific to this receptor: Of the top 100 tumor clones, a median of about 53 were detected in paired uninvolved adjacent lung; over 25 were also among that lung's top 100. Because the study design was exploratory, TCR variables were selected using unadjusted p-values without false-discovery rate correction. Uninvolved tumor-adjacent lung showed the highest T cell clonality, higher than tumor, which suggests more focused antigenic responses in the uninvolved tumor-adjacent lung. Longer overall survival was associated with higher blood T cell density, whereas shorter survival was associated with higher adjacent-lung clonality. Because multi-region sequencing of the tumors was not done, intratumor heterogeneity could not be ruled out.

The source is a male donor at least 60 years old with stage III squamous cell lung carcinoma. The sample was normal lung tissue next to the tumor, taken before any cancer treatment. The V gene is TRBV14 and the J gene is TRBJ2-1, and TRBD1 matches 7 of the central bases. The CDR3 here reads CASSQNRGQNNEQFF. The DNA reads TGTGCCAGCAGCCAAAACCGGGGACAGAACAATGAGCAGTTCTTC.